This TCR beta chain was identified in a study of monozygotic twins with inflammatory bowel disease. Broader study findings: Among IBD patients, TCRbeta diversity (inverse Simpson) was lower than in healthy co-twins.

Amplification used two nested PCRs: 15 to 20 cycles, then approximately 9 cycles, on TCRalpha/TCRbeta cDNA. After re-calling the 5' RACE reads, TCRdb lists one entry per CDR3 protein, DNA absent. Its clone listing holds about 300,000 distinct CDR3 sequences. Of note for this clonotype: Antigen: not known.

Germline V gene data show CDR1 as MNHNS and CDR2 as SASEGT. This CDR3 region has 15 residues. Sequences were obtained from blood. The clonotype originates from a human donor with ulcerative colitis or Crohn's disease, or a healthy co-twin of an affected twin (not recorded which). The chain has TRBV6-1 and TRBJ2-7; there is no DNA to check the TCRdb D call of TRBD1. This CDR3 reads CASTNYGTGTYEQYF.